This T cell receptor beta chain was identified during a study of Tregs in tolerant kidney transplant recipients. Data came from immunoSEQ multiplex PCR; TCRdb stores just in-frame clones and leaves some out. The sample lists about 77,000 clones; 98% were seen once. Sequenced material: CD4+ T cells from blood, taken before the transplant. This receptor was taken from a human donor who received a combined kidney and bone marrow transplant.

The CDR3 DNA reads as TGCGCCAGCAGCTTGGTAGGGACAGGGGGCGCGAAAAGTTCCTACGAGCAGTACTTC. Residues: CASSLVGTGGAKSSYEQYF. The gene calls are TRBV5-1 and TRBJ2-5; 12 nucleotides line up with TRBD1. The J call is doubtful: the DNA matches TRBJ2-7 better. The CDR3 spans 19 residues. CDR1 SGHRS and CDR2 YFSETQ come from the germline V gene.